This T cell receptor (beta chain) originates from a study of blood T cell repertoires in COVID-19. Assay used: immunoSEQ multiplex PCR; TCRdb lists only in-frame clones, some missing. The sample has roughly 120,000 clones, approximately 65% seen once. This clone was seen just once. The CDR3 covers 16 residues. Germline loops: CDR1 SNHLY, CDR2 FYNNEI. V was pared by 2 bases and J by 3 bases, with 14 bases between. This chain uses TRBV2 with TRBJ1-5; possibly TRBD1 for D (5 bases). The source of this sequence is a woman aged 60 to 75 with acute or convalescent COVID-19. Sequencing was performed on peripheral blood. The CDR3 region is CASSERGPETNQPQHF. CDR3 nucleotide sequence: TGTGCCAGCAGTGAAAGGGGTCCCGAAACCAATCAGCCCCAGCATTTT.